This T cell receptor beta chain was recorded in a study of shared clonotypes between healthy human individuals. Study details: The study used three CD4 naive, three CD4 memory, two CD8 naive and one CD8 memory plate per donor.

The donors, all of them Caucasian adults, lived in Nashville, Tennessee. TCRdb keeps only in-frame clones here, not all; method: immunoSEQ multiplex PCR. The sample carries roughly 1,000,000 clones, around three quarters recorded once. In germline, CDR1 is MGHRA, CDR2 YSYEKL. This CDR3 has 15 residues. J lost 3 bases, V lost 5 bases, and 7 bases had no gene match. The gene calls are TRBV4-1 and TRBJ1-3; 7 bases map to TRBD1. The sequenced sample consisted of memory CD4+ T cells from PBMCs. Subset denoted: CD45RA-negative fraction. The sequence derives from a man aged 18 to 35 in good health. Some clones in this sample may be carry-over from other donors' samples. This CDR3 reads CASSETGAGGNTIYF. The CDR3 DNA is TGCGCCAGCAGCGAAACAGGGGCTGGTGGAAACACCATATATTTT.